The sequence of this T cell receptor beta chain was determined in a study of blood T cell repertoires in COVID-19. Cohorts were assigned according to the clinical history that participants reported. Each exposed participant met a COVID-19 case in the 2 weeks preceding study entry. In the source study's methods: Reference gene primer amplification gave estimated nucleated cell counts. TCRdb's table, derived via immunoSEQ multiplex PCR, lists solely in-frame clones and lacks some. From that table come the V and J calls and clone size; the DNA was used to work out D and trimming. The table includes about 190,000 clones, about 83% detected once. With V trimmed by 4 bases and J by 7 bases, 7 bases remained unmatched. Germline-derived CDR1 and CDR2 are MGHRA and YSYEKL. The CDR3 has 15 residues.

This chain connects TRBV4-1 to TRBJ1-6; 7 nucleotides align to TRBD1. The clonotype was recovered from a woman in her 30s who had been exposed to COVID-19. Sequencing was carried out using PBMCs or T cells enriched from blood (not recorded which). The CDR3 nucleotides read TGCGCCAGCAGCCTCGGACAGGTGACGAATTCACCCCTCCACTTT. Its translation is CASSLGQVTNSPLHF.